These 21 T cell receptor beta chains came from one sample sequenced in a study of T cells expressing NK-cell markers. TCRdb reprocessed the 5' RACE reads, keeping one entry per CDR3 protein, no DNA. This table holds around 140,000 distinct CDR3 sequences. Source material: blood T cells: a sorted CD56 or NKG2C T cell subset, CD4+ or CD8+ T cells, or bulk PBMC T cells (not recorded which). The receptors here all came from a man in his late teens or twenties in good health.

The chain carries TRBV19 and TRBJ2-1; the TRBD2 assignment by TCRdb is unverifiable without DNA. This CDR3 is 14 amino acids long. CDR1 and CDR2 from the germline V gene are LNHDA and SQIVND (reference sequence). The CDR3 here is CASSIVSSGYEQFF.

This rearrangement joins TRBV7-2 to TRBJ2-7; the TCRdb D gene call, TRBD1, has no DNA to confirm it. In germline, CDR1 is SGHTA, CDR2 FQGNSA. CDR3 length: 12 residues. The CDR3 sequence is CASSFPGYEQYF.

The genes are TRBV12-3 or TRBV12-4 and TRBJ2-5; TCRdb's D call of TRBD1 is untestable without DNA. The CDR3 is 18 amino acids. The chain's CDR3 is CASSFPPGQGGMGGSQYF.

The chain combines TRBV6-2 or TRBV6-3 with TRBJ1-1. The CDR3 covers 15 residues. Germline V gives CDR1 MNHEY, CDR2 SVGEGT. CDR3 in amino acids: CASSYSLGMNTEAFF.

The rearrangement links TRBV2 to TRBJ2-1; the TCRdb call, TRBD1, lacks DNA for checking. The V gene's germline CDR1 is SNHLY and CDR2 FYNNEI. This CDR3 has 16 residues. The CDR3 region is CASSEETGVSYNEQFF.

The chain recombines TRBV7-8 with TRBJ2-2; TCRdb names TRBD2, which stays unverified in the absence of DNA. Germline V lookup: CDR1 SGHVS, CDR2 FQNEAQ. CDR3 length equals 19 residues. CDR3 loop: CASSLRSSGVFTNTGELFF. The entire variable domain, with the rest obtained from reference TRBV7-8 and TRBJ2-2, is as follows: GAGVSQSPRYKVAKRGQDVALRCDPISGHVSLFWYQQALGQGPEFLTYFQNEAQLDKSGLPSDRFFAERPEGSVSTLKIQRTQQEDSAVYLCASSLRSSGVFTNTGELFFGEGSRLTVL.

The CDR3 spells CASSGQGRETQYF. This chain uses TRBV7-9 with TRBJ2-5; TCRdb lists TRBD1, though no DNA is available to test this call. The CDR3 loop spans 13 amino acids. CDR1 is SEHNR, CDR2 FQNEAQ, per germline (reference sequence). The variable domain in full, with the rest retrieved from reference TRBV7-9 and TRBJ2-5, is DTGVSQNPRHKITKRGQNVTFRCDPISEHNRLYWYRQTLGQGPEFLTYFQNEAQLEKSRLLSDRFSAERPKGSFSTLEIQRTEQGDSAMYLCASSGQGRETQYFGPGTRLLVL.

The rearrangement joins TRBV5-1 to TRBJ1-3; TCRdb's D call of TRBD1 is untestable without DNA. The CDR3 totals 15 residues. The germline gives CDR1 SGHRS, CDR2 YFSETQ. The CDR3 is CASRTDRGSGNTIYF.

The chain employs TRBV28 and TRBJ1-1. The CDR3 has 13 residues. Germline CDR1 is MDHEN and CDR2 is SYDVKM. CDR3 sequence reads: CASSWRDETEAFF.

This chain uses TRBV3-1 with TRBJ2-7; the D gene TCRdb calls, TRBD1, cannot be checked with no DNA. The CDR3 spans 14 residues. From germline, CDR1 is LGHDT and CDR2 YNNKEL (reference sequence). CDR3 region: CASSSRDGSYEQYF.

The CDR3 protein is CSARDHINNQPQHF. The rearrangement joins TRBV20-1 to TRBJ1-5. The germline V gene encodes CDR1 DFQATT and CDR2 SNEGSKA (reference sequence). The CDR3 contains 14 residues.

The V call is TRBV24-1, the J call TRBJ2-1; the TRBD2 assignment by TCRdb is unverifiable without DNA. Germline CDR1 reads KGHDR; CDR2 reads SFDVKD. The CDR3 consists of 14 residues. The CDR3: CATSEGLLVVEQFF.

The chain recombines TRBV5-1 with TRBJ2-4; absent DNA, TCRdb's TRBD1 call cannot be checked. CDR1 is SGHRS and CDR2 is YFSETQ in the germline V gene. This CDR3 spans 16 amino acids. The CDR3 sequence: CASSVSGQGYKNIQYF.

The rearrangement links TRBV7-9 to TRBJ2-2; TCRdb selects TRBD1, and the lack of DNA leaves this call unchecked. The length of the CDR3 is 15 residues. Germline-derived CDR1 and CDR2 are SEHNR and FQNEAQ (reference sequence). The CDR3 is CASSGGRDGNGELFF.

The rearrangement joins TRBV12-3 or TRBV12-4 to TRBJ2-2; TCRdb picks TRBD1, but there is no DNA to check that call. The CDR3 totals 12 residues. CDR3 region: CASRQGFGELFF.

V and J are TRBV29-1 and TRBJ2-1. This CDR3 region has 13 residues. Germline V gene sequence: CDR1 SQVTM, CDR2 ANQGSEA. Here the CDR3 reads CSVEDMLRNEQFF.

The chain links TRBV27 to TRBJ2-1; TCRdb picks TRBD2, but there is no DNA to check that call. Germline V lookup: CDR1 MNHEY, CDR2 SMNVEV (reference sequence). There are 16 residues in the CDR3. The CDR3 loop reads CASSFVTSGRRHEQFF.

The CDR3 protein is CASSPRPSGTYEQYF. The V call is TRBV6-2 or TRBV6-3, the J call TRBJ2-7; TCRdb selects TRBD2, and the lack of DNA leaves this call unchecked. CDR1 is MNHEY and CDR2 is SVGEGT in the germline V gene. CDR3 length: 15 amino acids.

The chain uses TRBV7-8 and TRBJ2-3; TCRdb's D call, TRBD2, is unchecked because there is no DNA. In germline, CDR1 is SGHVS, CDR2 FQNEAQ. The CDR3 length is 14 residues. The CDR3 spells CASSPLSGGDTQYF.

This chain joins TRBV4-1 and TRBJ2-3; TCRdb proposes TRBD1, but this gene call is untestable without DNA. Per the germline V gene, CDR1 is MGHRA and CDR2 is YSYEKL. This CDR3 has 16 amino acids. The CDR3 is CASSPLGGGGADTQYF.

The chain recombines TRBV14 with TRBJ2-1; TCRdb's assignment of TRBD2 cannot be checked, as there is no DNA. Germline V gene sequence: CDR1 SGHDN, CDR2 FVKESK. The CDR3 covers 18 residues. The chain's CDR3 is CASSRHGLAGGPYNEQFF.